Following are 10 T cell receptor beta chains from one sample sequenced in a study of identical twins (dated by TCRdb to 2016 to 2017). Library method: 5' RACE. For sequencing, an Illumina HiSeq 2000 was employed. TCRdb reprocessed the public reads (quality trimming at Q25 with fastp, clone calling with MiXCR) and kept in-frame beta chains. For every CDR3 protein sequence, its rows merge into one entry that carries the most common genes and DNA. The table for this sample lists 690,000 or so distinct CDR3 sequences; 8.6% of them were counted only once. The ten largest clones represent about 0.98% of the sample. These data are also associated with another study on yellow fever vaccine responses in identical twins.

The sequenced sample was PBMCs. These receptors were taken from a woman under 30 in good health.

The chain recombines TRBV4-2 with TRBJ1-3; perhaps TRBD1 as D (6 bases). Germline-derived CDR1 and CDR2 are LGHNA and YNFKEQ. The CDR3 loop spans 16 amino acids. V dropped 0 bases and J dropped 0 bases, with 9 bases sitting between them. CDR3 in DNA: TGTGCCAGCAGCCAAGAGACAGGCTCCTCTGGAAACACCATATATTTT. As protein: CASSQETGSSGNTIYF.

This clonotype was observed a few times. V usage is TRBV5-5 and J usage is TRBJ2-7, with a possible D match to TRBD1 (5 bases). Per germline, CDR1 SGHKS and CDR2 YYEKEE (reference sequence). V gave up 0 bases and J gave up 7 bases, with 11 bases separating them. This CDR3 region has 13 residues. Here the CDR3 reads CASSLEGHVEQYF. For the CDR3, the DNA is TGTGCCAGCAGCTTGGAGGGGCACGTTGAGCAGTACTTC. The full variable domain, in which reference TRBV5-5 and TRBJ2-7 provide the parts outside the CDR3, is DAGVTQSPTHLIKTRGQQVTLRCSPISGHKSVSWYQQVLGQGPQFIFQYYEKEERGRGNFPDRFSARQFPNYSSELNVNALLLGDSALYLCASSLEGHVEQYFGPGTRLTVT.

Comment on this clonotype: This may be a read error, as it is one base from a much larger clone. The CDR3 region is CATRPGLALNTGVLFF. Here the CDR3 DNA reads TGTGCCACTAGACCGGGACTAGCGCTGAACACCGGGGTGCTGTTTTTT. The gene calls are TRBV12-3 or TRBV12-4 and TRBJ2-2, with 10 positions matching TRBD2. There are 16 residues in the CDR3.

This clonotype has a handful of counts. The chain joins TRBV29-1 to TRBJ2-4, with 11 bases aligning to TRBD2. The CDR3 has 13 amino acids. Germline trimming cut 6 bases from V and 6 bases from J; bases unmatched to any gene: 4. Germline V gene data show CDR1 as SQVTM and CDR2 as ANQGSEA. The CDR3 coding sequence is TGCAGCGTGCGACTAGCGGGAACAAACATTCAGTACTTC. Protein: CSVRLAGTNIQYF.

This clonotype was seen more than once but under ten times. V usage is TRBV10-3 and J usage is TRBJ1-4; no definite D call. The V gene lost 3 bases and the J gene lost 3 bases, with 11 bases spanning the gap. Per the germline V gene, CDR1 is ENHRY and CDR2 is SYGVKD. The CDR3 runs 15 residues. CDR3 in amino acids: CAISDGLSANEKLFF. CDR3 bases: TGTGCCATCAGTGACGGGTTGTCGGCTAATGAAAAACTGTTTTTT.

This clonotype was recorded at least ten times. The chain uses TRBV12-3 or TRBV12-4 and TRBJ2-5; TRBD2 matches 10 bases. This CDR3 has 16 amino acids. The V and J ends lost 5 bases and 5 bases, in that order; junction bases with no gene match: 11. The CDR3 loop reads CASSGAGGPMWETQYF. The CDR3 DNA is TGTGCCAGCAGTGGAGCGGGAGGGCCGATGTGGGAGACCCAGTACTTC.

The chain employs TRBV20-1 and TRBJ2-7; 11 nucleotides align to TRBD2. Germline-derived CDR1 and CDR2 are DFQATT and SNEGSKA (reference sequence). The trim removed 6 bases at V and 6 bases at J, leaving 7 bases unmatched. The length of the CDR3 is 13 residues. The CDR3 DNA reads as TGCAGTGCGCCACTAGCGGGAGTAGCCGAGCAGTACTTC. Protein product: CSAPLAGVAEQYF.

The rearrangement links TRBV19 to TRBJ2-2, with D perhaps matching TRBD2 (5 bases). The germline V gene has CDR1 LNHDA and CDR2 SQIVND (reference sequence). V shed 1 base and J shed 4 bases, with 7 bases lying between them. The CDR3 has 14 residues. CDR3 in amino acids: CASSIVRGTGELFF. The CDR3 DNA is TGTGCCAGTAGTATAGTACGGGGCACCGGGGAGCTGTTTTTT.

Many counts were recorded for this clonotype. This sequence joins TRBV29-1 and TRBJ2-7; 8 bases map to TRBD1. The length of the CDR3 is 14 residues. With V trimmed by 1 base and J by 0 bases, 2 bases remained unmatched. The germline gives CDR1 SQVTM, CDR2 ANQGSEA. The CDR3 region is CSVEGTGNSYEQYF. The CDR3 DNA sequence: TGCAGCGTTGAAGGGACAGGGAACTCCTACGAGCAGTACTTC.

V and J are TRBV20-1 and TRBJ1-2, with TRBD1 as a possible D gene (6 bases). Trimming removed 3 bases from V and 2 bases from J, with 13 bases in between. This CDR3 contains 14 residues. In germline, CDR1 is DFQATT, CDR2 SNEGSKA (reference sequence). CDR3 coding DNA: TGCAGTGCTAGTGGGGGGGCGGTAAACTATGGCTACACCTTC. It encodes CSASGGAVNYGYTF.